This T cell receptor beta chain originates from a study of early T cells in non-severe SARS-CoV-2 infection. Attached unique molecular identifiers marked individual cDNA molecules. TCRdb itself ran the 5' RACE reads through MiXCR, one entry per CDR3 protein. The sample lists just under 90,000 distinct CDR3 sequences; over 13% were seen once. Germline CDR1 reads SGHAT; CDR2 reads FQNNGV. The CDR3 consists of 17 residues. Trimming removed 1 base from V and 5 bases from J, with 18 bases in between. On this clonotype: Its cognate antigen is unknown.

Whole-study results and caveats: In VDJdb matching, anti-spike CD8 responses were favored while private and CD4 specificities went missing.

The rearrangement uses TRBV11-2 and TRBJ2-1; no definite D call. Sample: whole blood. This sequence was found in an adult who was a healthcare worker with PCR-confirmed SARS-CoV-2 infection or an uninfected control (not recorded which). The CDR3 reads CASSLVPTHLKNNEQFF. The CDR3 DNA follows: TGTGCCAGCAGCTTAGTCCCTACCCACCTCAAGAACAATGAGCAGTTCTTC.